This T cell receptor (beta chain) was captured by sequencing in a study of T-cell reconstitution after alpha-beta-depleted transplantation in children. Concerning this clonotype itself: A read error may explain this, as a much larger clone is one base away.

The CDR3 is 12 amino acids. In germline, CDR1 is SQVTM, CDR2 ANQGSEA. A library of TCRbeta sequences, prepared with unique molecular identifiers, was generated. TCRdb recomputed calls from the PCR reads with MiXCR, one row per CDR3 protein. The sample includes approximately 350,000 distinct CDR3 sequences, 10% of them seen just once. V gene TRBV29-1 combines with J gene TRBJ1-2, with D maybe TRBD1 (5 bases). The sequence derives from a human donor who donated a stem cell graft to a child with acute lymphoblastic leukemia. Sequencing used PBMCs from the stem cell graft donor, obtained from the stem cell graft. Here the CDR3 reads CTVEEGRYGYTF. The CDR3 region has the DNA TGCACCGTTGAAGAGGGACGCTATGGCTACACCTTC.